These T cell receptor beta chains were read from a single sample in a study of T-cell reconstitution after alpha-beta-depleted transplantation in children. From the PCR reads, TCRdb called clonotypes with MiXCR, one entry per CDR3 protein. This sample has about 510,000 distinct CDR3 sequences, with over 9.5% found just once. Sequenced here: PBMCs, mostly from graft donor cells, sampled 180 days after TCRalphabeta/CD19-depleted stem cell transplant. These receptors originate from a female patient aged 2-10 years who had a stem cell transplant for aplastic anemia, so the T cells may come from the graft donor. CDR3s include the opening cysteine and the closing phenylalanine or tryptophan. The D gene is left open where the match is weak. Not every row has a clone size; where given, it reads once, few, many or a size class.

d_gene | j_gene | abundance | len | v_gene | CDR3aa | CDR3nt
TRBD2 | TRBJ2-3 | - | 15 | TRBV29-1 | CSVEEALAGTDTQYF | TGCAGCGTTGAAGAGGCACTAGCGGGGACAGATACGCAGTATTTT
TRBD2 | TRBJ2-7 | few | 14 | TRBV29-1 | CSVEASGRNYEQYF | TGCAGCGTTGAAGCTAGCGGGAGGAACTACGAGCAGTACTTC
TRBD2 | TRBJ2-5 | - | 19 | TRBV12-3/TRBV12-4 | CASSLDKSSGSWVRETQYF | TGTGCCAGCAGTTTAGATAAGTCTAGCGGGAGTTGGGTCAGAGAGACCCAGTACTTC
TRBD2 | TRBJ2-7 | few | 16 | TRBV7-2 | CASSYTSGTSSYEQYF | TGTGCCAGCAGCTATACTAGCGGGACAAGCTCCTACGAGCAGTACTTC
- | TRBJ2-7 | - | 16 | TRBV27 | CASSLEPSRPIYEQYF | TGTGCCAGCAGTTTAGAACCGAGCCGACCGATATACGAGCAGTACTTC
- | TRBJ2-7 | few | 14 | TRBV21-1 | CASVFLGLPYEQYF | TGTGCCAGCGTATTCTTGGGTCTGCCCTACGAGCAGTACTTC
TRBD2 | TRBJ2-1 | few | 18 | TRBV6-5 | CASSYRAGASSKNNEQFF | TGTGCCAGCAGTTACCGAGCGGGAGCGTCGTCAAAGAACAATGAGCAGTTCTTC
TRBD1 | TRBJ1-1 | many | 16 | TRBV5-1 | CASSKTLTGTNTEAFF | TGCGCCAGCAGCAAAACCCTGACAGGGACGAACACTGAAGCTTTCTTT
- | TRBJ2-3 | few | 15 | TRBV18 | CASSPVAGGTDTQYF | TGTGCCAGCTCACCAGTAGCAGGTGGCACAGATACGCAGTATTTT
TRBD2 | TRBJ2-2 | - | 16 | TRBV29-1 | CSVEDRGLARPGELFF | TGCAGCGTTGAAGATCGGGGACTAGCGAGGCCCGGGGAGCTGTTTTTT
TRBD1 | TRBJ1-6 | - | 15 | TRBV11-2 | CASSTYRGRNSPLHF | TGTGCCAGCAGCACCTACAGGGGGCGGAATTCACCCCTCCACTTT
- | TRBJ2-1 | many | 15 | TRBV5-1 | CASSPTVMDFNEQFF | TGCGCCAGCAGCCCCACCGTAATGGATTTCAATGAGCAGTTCTTC
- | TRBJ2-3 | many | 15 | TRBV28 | CASSLMAGTTDTQYF | TGTGCCAGCAGTTTAATGGCGGGGACCACAGATACGCAGTATTTT
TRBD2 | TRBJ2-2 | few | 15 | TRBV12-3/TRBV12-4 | CASSLGLGDTGELFF | TGTGCCAGCAGTTTGGGACTAGGGGACACCGGGGAGCTGTTTTTT
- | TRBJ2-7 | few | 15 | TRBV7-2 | CASSLVVRNPYEQYF | TGTGCCAGCAGCTTAGTGGTGCGCAACCCCTACGAGCAGTACTTC
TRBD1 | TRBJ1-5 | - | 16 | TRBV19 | CASSTLLSTGNQPQHF | TGTGCCAGTAGTACCCTCCTATCGACAGGGAATCAGCCCCAGCATTTT
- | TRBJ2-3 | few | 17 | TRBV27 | CASSSRTQTLITDTQYF | TGTGCCAGCAGTTCGCGCACACAGACACTTATCACAGATACGCAGTATTTT
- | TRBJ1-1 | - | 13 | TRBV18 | CASSGYEHTEAFF | TGTGCCAGCTCAGGTTATGAACACACTGAAGCTTTCTTT
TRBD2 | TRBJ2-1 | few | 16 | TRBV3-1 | CASSQERLAGGNEQFF | TGTGCCAGCAGCCAAGAGCGACTAGCGGGAGGGAATGAGCAGTTCTTC
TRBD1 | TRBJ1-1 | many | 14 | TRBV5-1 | CASREGQGNTEAFF | TGCGCCAGCAGGGAAGGACAGGGGAACACTGAAGCTTTCTTT
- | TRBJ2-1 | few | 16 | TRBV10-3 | CAISGYSGELGNEQFF | TGTGCCATCAGTGGATATAGCGGAGAGCTGGGCAATGAGCAGTTCTTC
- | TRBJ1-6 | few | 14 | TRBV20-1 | CSASLREYNSPLHF | TGCAGTGCTAGCCTAAGGGAGTATAATTCACCCCTCCACTTT
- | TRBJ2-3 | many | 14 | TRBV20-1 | CSASRREWGDTQYF | TGCAGTGCTAGTCGGAGGGAGTGGGGAGATACGCAGTATTTT
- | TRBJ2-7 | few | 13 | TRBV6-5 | CASSYREGVKQYF | TGTGCCAGCAGTTACCGAGAGGGAGTTAAGCAGTACTTC
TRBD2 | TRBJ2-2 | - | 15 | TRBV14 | CASSPLAGITGELFF | TGTGCCAGCAGCCCCCTAGCGGGTATCACCGGGGAGCTGTTTTTT
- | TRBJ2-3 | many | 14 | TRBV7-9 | CASSPQSFTDTQYF | TGTGCCAGCAGCCCACAGTCTTTCACAGATACGCAGTATTTT
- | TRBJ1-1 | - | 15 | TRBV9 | CASSVVDSLNTEAFF | TGTGCCAGCAGCGTAGTCGACAGTTTGAACACTGAAGCTTTCTTT
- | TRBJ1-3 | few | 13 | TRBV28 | CGANREAGNTIYF | TGTGGAGCTAACAGGGAAGCCGGAAACACCATATATTTT
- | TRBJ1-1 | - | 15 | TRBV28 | CASSLPLSLATEAFF | TGTGCCAGCAGTTTACCCCTCTCCTTAGCCACTGAAGCTTTCTTT
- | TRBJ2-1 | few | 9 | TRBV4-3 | CGAMDEQFF | TGCGGGGCGATGGATGAGCAGTTCTTC
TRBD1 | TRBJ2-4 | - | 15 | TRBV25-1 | CASREGQGEKNIQYF | TGTGCCAGCAGGGAGGGACAGGGAGAGAAAAACATTCAGTACTTC
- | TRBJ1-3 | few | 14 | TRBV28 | CASSPDPAGNTIYF | TGTGCCAGCAGCCCTGACCCGGCGGGAAACACCATATATTTT
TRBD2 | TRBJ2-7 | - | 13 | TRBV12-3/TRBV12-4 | CASSFTAGYEQYF | TGTGCCAGCAGTTTTACAGCGGGATACGAGCAGTACTTC
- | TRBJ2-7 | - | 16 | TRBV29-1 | CSVVRTVDGSSYEQYF | TGCAGCGTTGTCAGGACAGTGGACGGATCTTCCTACGAGCAGTACTTC
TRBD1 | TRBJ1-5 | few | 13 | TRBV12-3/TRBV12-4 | CASSGDRAQPQHF | TGTGCCAGCAGTGGTGACAGGGCTCAGCCCCAGCATTTT
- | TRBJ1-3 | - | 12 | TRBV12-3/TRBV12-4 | CASSFTENTIYF | TGTGCCAGCAGTTTCACCGAAAACACCATATATTTT
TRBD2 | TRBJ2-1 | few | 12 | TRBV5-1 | CASSTGTTGQFF | TGCGCCAGCAGCACCGGGACTACTGGGCAGTTCTTC
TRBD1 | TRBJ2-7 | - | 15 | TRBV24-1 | CATSDPGTGNYEQYF | TGTGCCACCAGTGATCCCGGGACAGGTAACTACGAGCAGTACTTC
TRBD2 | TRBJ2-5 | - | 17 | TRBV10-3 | CAISEGGVLADQETQYF | TGTGCCATCAGCGAGGGGGGCGTACTAGCGGACCAAGAGACCCAGTACTTC
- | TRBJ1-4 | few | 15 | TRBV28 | CASSRPDRYQRKLFF | TGTGCCAGCAGTCGACCAGACAGATACCAGAGGAAACTGTTTTTT
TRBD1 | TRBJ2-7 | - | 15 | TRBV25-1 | CASSATGIRAYEQYF | TGTGCCAGCAGTGCGACAGGGATTCGTGCCTACGAGCAGTACTTC
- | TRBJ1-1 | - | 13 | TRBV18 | CASSPPGDTEAFF | TGTGCCAGCTCACCACCGGGGGACACTGAAGCTTTCTTT
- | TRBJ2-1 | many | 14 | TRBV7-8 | CASSLTEAYNEQFF | TGTGCCAGCAGCTTGACGGAGGCCTACAATGAGCAGTTCTTC
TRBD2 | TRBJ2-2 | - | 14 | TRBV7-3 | CASSLAGVDGELFF | TGTGCCAGCAGCCTAGCGGGAGTCGACGGGGAGCTGTTTTTT
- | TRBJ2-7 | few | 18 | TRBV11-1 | CASSAPPSGARNFYEQYF | TGTGCCAGCAGCGCTCCCCCCTCAGGGGCCCGCAACTTCTACGAGCAGTACTTC
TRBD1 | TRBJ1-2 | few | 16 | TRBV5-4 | CASSVRDRGLRYGYTF | TGTGCCAGCAGCGTAAGGGACAGGGGGCTTCGCTATGGCTACACCTTC
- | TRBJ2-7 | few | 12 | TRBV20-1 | CSASAGPYEQYF | TGCAGTGCTAGTGCGGGTCCCTACGAGCAGTACTTC
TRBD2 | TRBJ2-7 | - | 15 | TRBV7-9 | CASSDLLAGGYEQYF | TGTGCCAGCAGCGATTTACTAGCGGGAGGCTACGAGCAGTACTTC
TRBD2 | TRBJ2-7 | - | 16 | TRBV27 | CASSLSISGRAGEQYF | TGTGCCAGCAGTTTATCCATCAGCGGGAGGGCCGGGGAGCAGTACTTC
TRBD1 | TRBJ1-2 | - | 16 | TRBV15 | CATSRGRTGPNYGYTF | TGTGCCACCAGCAGAGGTCGGACAGGGCCGAACTATGGCTACACCTTC
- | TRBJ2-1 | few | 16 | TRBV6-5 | CASSYRDTSVYNEQFF | TGTGCCAGCAGTTACAGGGACACTAGCGTCTACAATGAGCAGTTCTTC
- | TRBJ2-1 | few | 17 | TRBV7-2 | CASSLYGAKGSYNEQFF | TGTGCCAGCAGCTTATATGGGGCTAAGGGTTCCTACAATGAGCAGTTCTTC
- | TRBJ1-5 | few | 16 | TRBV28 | CASNPQSGGSNQPQHF | TGTGCCAGCAACCCCCAATCGGGGGGTAGCAATCAGCCCCAGCATTTT
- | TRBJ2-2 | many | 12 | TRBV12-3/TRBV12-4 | CASSLGTGELFF | TGTGCCAGCAGCTTAGGCACCGGGGAGCTGTTTTTT
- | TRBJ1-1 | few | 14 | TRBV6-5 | CASSYPNSGTEAFF | TGTGCCAGCAGTTACCCAAATTCGGGGACTGAAGCTTTCTTT
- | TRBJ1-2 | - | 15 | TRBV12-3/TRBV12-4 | CASSLKGISPHGYTF | TGTGCCAGCAGTTTAAAGGGTATCTCTCCTCATGGCTACACCTTC
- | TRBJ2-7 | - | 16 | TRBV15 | CATSRNPGVVSYEQYF | TGTGCCACCAGCAGGAACCCCGGGGTGGTGTCCTACGAGCAGTACTTC